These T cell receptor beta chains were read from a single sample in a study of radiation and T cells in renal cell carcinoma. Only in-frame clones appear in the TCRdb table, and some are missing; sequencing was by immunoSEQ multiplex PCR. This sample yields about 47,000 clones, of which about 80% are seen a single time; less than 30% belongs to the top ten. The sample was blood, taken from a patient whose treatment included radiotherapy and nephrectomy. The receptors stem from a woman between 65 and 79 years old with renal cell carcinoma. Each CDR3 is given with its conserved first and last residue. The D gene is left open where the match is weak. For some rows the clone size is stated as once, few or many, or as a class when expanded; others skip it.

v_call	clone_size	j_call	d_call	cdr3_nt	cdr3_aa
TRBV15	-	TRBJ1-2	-	TGTGCCACCAGCAGAGAAAACCGACAAGGCTATGGCTACACCTTC	CATSRENRQGYGYTF
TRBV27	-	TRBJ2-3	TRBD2	TGTGCCACCGGGAGGGGGACCTGGGGAACAGATACGCAGTATTTT	CATGRGTWGTDTQYF
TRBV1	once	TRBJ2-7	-	TGCACCAGCAGCCGGGACAGGGCCTACGAGCAGTACTTC	CTSSRDRAYEQYF
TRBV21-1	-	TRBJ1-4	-	TGTGCCAGCAGCAAAAGTGAAGGGGGTTGGAATGAAAAACTGTTTTTT	CASSKSEGGWNEKLFF
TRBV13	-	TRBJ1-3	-	TGTGCCAGCAGCCCAGGGGCTGGAAACACCATATATTTT	CASSPGAGNTIYF
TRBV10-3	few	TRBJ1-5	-	TGTGCCATCAGTGAGCGGGCAGGTCAGCCCCAGCATTTT	CAISERAGQPQHF
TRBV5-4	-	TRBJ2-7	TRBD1	TGTGCCAGCAACGACAGGGGCGCCGGGGACGACGAGCAGTACTTC	CASNDRGAGDDEQYF
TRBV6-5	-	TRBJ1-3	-	TGTGCCAGCAGTTCCCCAACTGGAAACACCATATATTTT	CASSSPTGNTIYF
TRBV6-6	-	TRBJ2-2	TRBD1	TGTGCCAGCAGCCGACAGGGGGCGGGCACCGGGGAGCTGTTTTTT	CASSRQGAGTGELFF
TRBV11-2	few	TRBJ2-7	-	TGTGCCAGCAGCTTAACAGACTCCTACGAGCAGTACTTC	CASSLTDSYEQYF
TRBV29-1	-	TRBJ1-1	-	TGCAGCGTTGTATCCACCCCAAACACTGAAGCTTTCTTT	CSVVSTPNTEAFF
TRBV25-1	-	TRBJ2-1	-	TGTGCCAGCAGTGAAGGGGGGAGCTCCTACAATGAGCAGTTCTTC	CASSEGGSSYNEQFF
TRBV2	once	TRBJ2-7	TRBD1	TGTGCCAGCAGTGTCCGGGACAGGAACGAACTCTACGAGCAGTACTTC	CASSVRDRNELYEQYF
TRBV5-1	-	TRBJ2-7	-	TGCGCCAGCAGCTTGGGACATACCGGCGACGAGCAGTACTTC	CASSLGHTGDEQYF
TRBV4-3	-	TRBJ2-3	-	TGCGCCAGCAGCCAATACGGGGCTAGCACAGATACGCAGTATTTT	CASSQYGASTDTQYF
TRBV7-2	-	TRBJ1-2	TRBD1	TGTGCCAGCAGCTCCGGGACAGGGCCTTATGGCTACACCTTC	CASSSGTGPYGYTF
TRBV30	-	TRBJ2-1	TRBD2	TGTGCCTGGAGTGAGGGTAGCGGGAGCTACAATGAGCAGTTCTTC	CAWSEGSGSYNEQFF
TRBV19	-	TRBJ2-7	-	TGTGCCAGTAGTTCTCAGGGGTACGAGCAGTACTTC	CASSSQGYEQYF
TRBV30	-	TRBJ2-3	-	TGTGCCTGGGGAGAGGGAACCACAGATACGCAGTATTTT	CAWGEGTTDTQYF
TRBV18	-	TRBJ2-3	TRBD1	TGTGCCAGCTCTCCTCGACAGGGGGGCACAGATACGCAGTATTTT	CASSPRQGGTDTQYF
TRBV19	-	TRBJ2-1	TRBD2	TGTGCCAGTACCCCTGGGAGGGGCGTCAATGAGCAGTTCTTC	CASTPGRGVNEQFF
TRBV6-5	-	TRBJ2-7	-	TGTGCCAGCAGTTACCGCGTCGGGTACGAGCAGTACTTC	CASSYRVGYEQYF
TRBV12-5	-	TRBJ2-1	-	TGTGCTAGTGGTTTGGATTCCGGGGGCTACAATGAGCAGTTCTTC	CASGLDSGGYNEQFF
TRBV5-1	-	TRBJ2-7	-	TGCGCCAGCAGCTTCCAAGGGGGGGGGAGGTACGAGCAGTACTTC	CASSFQGGGRYEQYF
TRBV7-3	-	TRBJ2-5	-	TGTGCCAGCAGCCCGAACCCCCCGAGCAGGGGAGAGACCCAGTACTTC	CASSPNPPSRGETQYF
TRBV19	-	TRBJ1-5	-	TGTGCCAGTAGTTCCGGAACAGTGATAAATCAGCCCCAGCATTTT	CASSSGTVINQPQHF
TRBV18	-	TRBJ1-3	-	TGTGCCAGCTCACCACGGACCGCCGACTCTGGAAACACCATATATTTT	CASSPRTADSGNTIYF
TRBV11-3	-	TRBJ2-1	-	TGTGCCAGCAGCCCGGGGTGGGGCGGGACAGTTGAGCAGTTCTTC	CASSPGWGGTVEQFF